The present entry profiles one TCR beta chain with its context. This clonotype was found a few times. The antigen it binds to is not known. Base qualities were left out, and no much larger clone turns up one base away. Counted from cysteine to phenylalanine, this CDR3 has 16 amino acids. The read is trimmed to its CDR3 DNA, 48 bases read in frame from base 1. Trimming removed 5 bases from V and 1 base from J; the gene matches leave 7 bases unexplained. CDR1 and CDR2, looked up from the germline V gene, are SGHRS and YFSETQ. Libraries were built with PCR. Sequencing instrument: Illumina HiSeq 2500. Molecular barcoding was employed in the preparation of TCR libraries, with unique molecular identifiers being used to normalize TCRbeta repertoire quantification. TCRdb reprocessing: public reads trimmed at Q25 with fastp, clones called with MiXCR, in-frame beta chains kept. All rows with the same CDR3 protein become a single entry with the most common DNA and genes. The sample table contains about 900,000 distinct CDR3 sequences; only one count was recorded for about 26% of them. The biggest ten clones account for 28% of the sample.

The sample comes from a study of T-cell reconstitution after alpha-beta-depleted transplantation in children (dated by TCRdb to 2016 to 2017). About the investigation overall: T-cell immune reconstitution after TCRalphabeta/CD19-depleted allogeneic hematopoietic cell transplantation in children was quantitatively tracked in the study by means of TCR repertoire profiling.

The treatment or condition label on this specimen signifies: allogeneic hematopoietic cell transplantation with graft depleted of TCRalphabeta T cells and CD19 B cells. Transplant recipients were children who received TCRalphabeta/CD19-depleted allogeneic hematopoietic cell grafts. Paper-wide results and their limitations: The high TCRbeta diversity at day 60 in some patients was ascribed to recipient T cells and intrathymic progenitors that had survived conditioning. About two months after transplant, the apparently early recovery of alphabetaT-cell counts reportedly depended on just several hundred clones that had expanded rapidly and came from non-depleted graft cells. The frequencies of hyperexpanded clones fell over the following months, and after one year, T-cell counts and TCRbeta diversity were mostly attributed to newly produced T cells.

Recombination linked TRBV5-1 to TRBJ1-1, with 11 junctional bases fitting TRBD1. This receptor was taken from a boy under three years old who had a stem cell transplant for SCID, so the T cells may come from the graft donor. Material: PBMCs, mostly from graft donor cells, obtained 360 days after TCRalphabeta/CD19-depleted stem cell transplant. The nucleotides read TGCGCCAGCAGGTTTGGGACAGGGGGGACGAACACTGAAGCTTTCTTT. Translated, this is CASRFGTGGTNTEAFF. Reference TRBV5-1 and TRBJ1-1 genes cover what lies past the CDR3, so the full variable domain is KAGVTQTPRYLIKTRGQQVTLSCSPISGHRSVSWYQQTPGQGLQFLFEYFSETQRNKGNFPGRFSGRQFSNSRSEMNVSTLELGDSALYLCASRFGTGGTNTEAFFGQGTRLTVV.